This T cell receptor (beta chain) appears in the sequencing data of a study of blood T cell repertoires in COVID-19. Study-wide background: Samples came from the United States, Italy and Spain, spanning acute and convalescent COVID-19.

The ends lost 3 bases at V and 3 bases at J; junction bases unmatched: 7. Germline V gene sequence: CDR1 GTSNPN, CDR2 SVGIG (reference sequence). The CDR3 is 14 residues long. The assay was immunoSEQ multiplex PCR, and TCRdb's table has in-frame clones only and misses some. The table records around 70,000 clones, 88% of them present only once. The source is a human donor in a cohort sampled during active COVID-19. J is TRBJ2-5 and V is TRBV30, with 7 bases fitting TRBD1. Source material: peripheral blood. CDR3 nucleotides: TGTGCCTGGAGCCGTTTGACAGGGAAAGAGACCCAGTACTTC. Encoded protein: CAWSRLTGKETQYF.